The present TCR beta chain was sequenced within a study of blood T cell repertoires in COVID-19. On the study more broadly: Acute-phase and convalescent COVID-19 samples originated in the United States, Italy and Spain. T cells, B-cell-depleted T cells, or PBMCs supplied cDNA or gDNA.

This table comes from immunoSEQ multiplex PCR, and its TCRdb copy is limited to in-frame clones, with some not included. Of approximately 250,000 clones detected, around nine tenths appear once; the ten largest clones hold just under 9%. Germline V gene lookup returns CDR1 LGHDT and CDR2 YNNKEL (reference sequence). Germline trimming cut 3 bases from V and 6 bases from J; bases unmatched to any gene: 4. The CDR3 runs 15 residues. The V call is TRBV3-1 (or the pseudogene TRBV3-2), the J call TRBJ1-5, with 11 nucleotides matching TRBD1. The sequence was collected from a man between 35 and 55 years old with active or convalescent COVID-19. Source material: peripheral blood. The CDR3 sequence is CASSQDGTGGQPQHF. The DNA of the CDR3 is TGTGCCAGCAGCCAGGACGGGACAGGGGGTCAGCCCCAGCATTTT.